Presented here are 16 T cell receptor beta chains from one specimen sequenced in a study of blood T cell repertoires in COVID-19 (dated by TCRdb to 2019 to 2021). Library method: the immunoSEQ multiplex PCR assay. In its TCRdb copy, this immuneACCESS table keeps in-frame sequences only and misses some clones. Where compared with another copy, unresolved V genes explain less than half of these, and the others have no known cause. The sample table contains roughly 150,000 clones; only one count was recorded for around 87% of them. The ten top clones hold 10% of the sample. Material for sequencing was peripheral blood. These receptor sequences come from a woman aged 70-85 years with COVID-19, enrolled during active disease.

The genes are TRBV2 and TRBJ2-5; 8 positions agree with TRBD1. With 5 bases clipped from V and 5 bases from J, the junction kept 10 bases outside the gene matches. CDR3 length: 15 residues. Germline V gives CDR1 SNHLY, CDR2 FYNNEI. The CDR3 reads CASSPGTGPFETQYF. CDR3 DNA: TGTGCCAGCAGTCCCGGGACAGGTCCGTTCGAGACCCAGTACTTC.

The chain carries TRBV28 and TRBJ1-2; possible D gene TRBD1, 6 bases. The CDR3 extends over 13 amino acids. The germline CDR1 and CDR2 sequences are MDHEN and SYDVKM. V lost 7 bases and J 2 bases, leaving 11 bases between the germline ends. In DNA form, the CDR3 reads TGTGCCAGCACCGGGCAGGGGAACTATGGCTACACCTTC. It is translated as CASTGQGNYGYTF.

This clone was seen once. The chain is built from TRBV7-2 and TRBJ2-1; TRBD1 might be the D (5 bases). The CDR3 length is 13 residues. With 5 bases removed from V and 4 bases from J, the gap between germline ends came to 9 bases. Looked up from germline, CDR1 is SGHTA and CDR2 is FQGNSA. The CDR3 spells CASSADSYNEQFF. The CDR3 DNA reads as TGTGCCAGCAGCGCCGACAGTTACAATGAGCAGTTCTTC.

This sequence joins TRBV7-9 and TRBJ2-5; 11 bases agree with TRBD1. Unmatched junction bases numbered 5, after V lost 6 bases and J lost 5 bases. The CDR3 totals 14 residues. Germline CDR1 reads SEHNR; CDR2 reads FQNEAQ (reference sequence). The CDR3 sequence is CASSIGQGAETQYF. Written as DNA, the CDR3 is TGTGCCAGCAGTATTGGACAGGGGGCTGAGACCCAGTACTTC.

The chain employs TRBV6-6 and TRBJ2-7; D perhaps matches TRBD1 (6 bases). The V gene's germline CDR1 is MNHNY and CDR2 SVGAGI (reference sequence). This CDR3 has 13 residues. The V end was cut by 6 bases, the J end by 0 bases, with 9 bases between. Here the CDR3 DNA reads TGTGCCAGCAGGACAGGAAACTCCTACGAGCAGTACTTC. It translates to CASRTGNSYEQYF.

The V and J genes are TRBV2 and TRBJ1-2; D is unresolved. V was cut by 5 bases and J by 0 bases, with 7 bases left in between. CDR3 length equals 13 residues. The germline CDR1 and CDR2 sequences are SNHLY and FYNNEI. The CDR3 coding sequence is TGTGCCAGCAGTAACAAACCTAACTATGGCTACACCTTC. Translation: CASSNKPNYGYTF.

The chain recombines TRBV30 with TRBJ2-7; possible D gene TRBD1, 6 bases. The CDR3 has 14 amino acids. Germline CDR1 is GTSNPN and CDR2 is SVGIG (reference sequence). V lost 3 bases to trimming and J lost 9 bases, with 21 bases between them. The CDR3: CAWSRTGFGIWQYF. Here the CDR3 DNA reads TGTGCCTGGAGCCGTACAGGGTTTGGTATTTGGCAGTACTTC.

V gene TRBV12-3 or TRBV12-4 combines with J gene TRBJ1-6, with TRBD1 as a possible D gene (5 bases). Trimming left V 5 bases short and J 7 bases short, with 9 bases between. This CDR3 comprises 13 residues. CDR3 coding DNA: TGTGCCAGCAGTGTGAAGGGGAATTCACCCCTCCACTTT. Protein sequence: CASSVKGNSPLHF.

The chain links TRBV3-1 (or the pseudogene TRBV3-2) to TRBJ1-6; D is undetermined. The CDR3 loop spans 14 amino acids. Germline CDR1 LGHDT, CDR2 YNNKEL (reference sequence). The V end was cut by 1 base, the J end by 10 bases, with 11 bases between. Here the CDR3 DNA reads TGTGCCAGCAGCCAAGGCCGGGGTTGGTCACCCCTCCACTTT. Its protein is CASSQGRGWSPLHF.

J is TRBJ1-6 and V is TRBV28; 7 bases match TRBD1. Germline-derived CDR1 and CDR2 are MDHEN and SYDVKM. The CDR3 extends over 15 amino acids. After removal of 1 base from V and 5 bases from J, the junction contained 2 bases not matched to a gene. DNA of the CDR3: TGTGCCAGCAGTTTATCGGGACAGAATAATTCACCCCTCCACTTT. The encoded protein is CASSLSGQNNSPLHF.

The chain employs TRBV5-1 and TRBJ2-1; 9 positions agree with TRBD1. From germline, CDR1 is SGHRS and CDR2 YFSETQ. The CDR3 totals 16 residues. After removal of 4 bases from V and 7 bases from J, the junction contained 12 bases not matched to a gene. CDR3 DNA sequence: TGCGCCAGCAGCCGCATTTCGCCGACAGGGGGGAATGAGCAGTTCTTC. Protein sequence: CASSRISPTGGNEQFF. Together with reference TRBV5-1 and TRBJ2-1, the CDR3 gives the full variable domain: KAGVTQTPRYLIKTRGQQVTLSCSPISGHRSVSWYQQTPGQGLQFLFEYFSETQRNKGNFPGRFSGRQFSNSRSEMNVSTLELGDSALYLCASSRISPTGGNEQFFGPGTRLTVL.

The chain carries TRBV3-1 (or the pseudogene TRBV3-2) and TRBJ1-1; tentative D call: TRBD1 (6 bases). Looked up from germline, CDR1 is LGHDT and CDR2 is YNNKEL (reference sequence). The CDR3 loop spans 15 amino acids. V shed 2 bases and J shed 2 bases, with 12 bases lying between them. In nucleotides, the CDR3 is TGTGCCAGCAGCCAATGGGCAGGGGAAAACACTGAAGCTTTCTTT. Amino acid sequence: CASSQWAGENTEAFF.

V usage is TRBV10-3 and J usage is TRBJ1-6; no reliable D call. This CDR3 region has 12 residues. Germline CDR1 and CDR2: ENHRY and SYGVKD. Trimming stripped 5 bases from V and 7 bases from J, with 6 bases between. As DNA, the CDR3 is TGTGCCATCAGTCACACGAATTCACCCCTCCACTTT. Residues: CAISHTNSPLHF.

This rearrangement joins TRBV29-1 to TRBJ1-2, with D unclear. CDR1 and CDR2 from the germline V gene are SQVTM and ANQGSEA. V gave up 1 base and J gave up 2 bases, with 5 bases separating them. The length of the CDR3 is 12 residues. The DNA of the CDR3 is TGCAGCGTTGAAGCACAGAACTATGGCTACACCTTC. It specifies CSVEAQNYGYTF.

In this sample, this clone turned up a few times. The V call is TRBV3-1 (or the pseudogene TRBV3-2), the J call TRBJ1-2; D not resolved. The V and J ends lost 0 bases and 5 bases respectively, with 7 bases between them. From germline, CDR1 is LGHDT and CDR2 YNNKEL (reference sequence). The CDR3 has 13 residues. The CDR3 bases are TGTGCCAGCAGCCAAGATGGGAGGTATGGCTACACCTTC. This encodes CASSQDGRYGYTF.

The chain is built from TRBV12-3 or TRBV12-4 and TRBJ2-2, with D unresolved. V was cut by 6 bases and J by 3 bases, with 8 bases left in between. This CDR3 comprises 13 residues. In nucleotides, the CDR3 is TGTGCCAGCAGCAAACAGTACACCGGGGAGCTGTTTTTT. Translated, it gives CASSKQYTGELFF.